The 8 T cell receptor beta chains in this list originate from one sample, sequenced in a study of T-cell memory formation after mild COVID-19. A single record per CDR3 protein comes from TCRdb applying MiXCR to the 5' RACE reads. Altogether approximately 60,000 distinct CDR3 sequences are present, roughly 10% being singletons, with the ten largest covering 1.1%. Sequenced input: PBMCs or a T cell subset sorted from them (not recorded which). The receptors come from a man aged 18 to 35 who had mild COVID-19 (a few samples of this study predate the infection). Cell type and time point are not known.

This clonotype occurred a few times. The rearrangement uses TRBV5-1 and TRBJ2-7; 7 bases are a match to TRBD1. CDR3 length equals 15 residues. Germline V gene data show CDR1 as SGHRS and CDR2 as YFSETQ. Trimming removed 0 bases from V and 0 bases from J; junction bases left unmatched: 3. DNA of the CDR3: TGCGCCAGCAGCTTGGACAGGGGTAGCTCCTACGAGCAGTACGTC. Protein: CASSLDRGSSYEQYV.

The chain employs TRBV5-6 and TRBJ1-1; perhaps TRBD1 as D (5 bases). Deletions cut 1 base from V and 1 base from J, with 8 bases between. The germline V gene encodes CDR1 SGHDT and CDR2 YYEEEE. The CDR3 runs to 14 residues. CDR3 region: CASSLYGGNTEAFF. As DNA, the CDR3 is TGTGCCAGCAGCTTGTACGGGGGGAACACTGAAGCTTTCTTT.

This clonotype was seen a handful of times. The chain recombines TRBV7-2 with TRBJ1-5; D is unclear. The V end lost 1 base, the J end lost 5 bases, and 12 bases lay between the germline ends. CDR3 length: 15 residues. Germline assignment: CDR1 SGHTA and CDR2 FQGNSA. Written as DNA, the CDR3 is TGTGCCAGCAGCTTAGAGGCGGCAACTGATCAGCCCCAGCATTTT. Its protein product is CASSLEAATDQPQHF.

CDR3 sequence (DNA): TGTGCCAGCAGACGAGGGACAGAGGACTTGCAGTATTTT. It specifies CASRRGTEDLQYF. This sequence joins TRBV6-6 and TRBJ2-3; 7 bases are shared with TRBD1. Germline CDR1 and CDR2: MNHNY and SVGAGI (reference sequence). V shed 6 bases, J shed 11 bases, and the junction held 11 bases outside the gene matches. CDR3 length: 13 amino acids.

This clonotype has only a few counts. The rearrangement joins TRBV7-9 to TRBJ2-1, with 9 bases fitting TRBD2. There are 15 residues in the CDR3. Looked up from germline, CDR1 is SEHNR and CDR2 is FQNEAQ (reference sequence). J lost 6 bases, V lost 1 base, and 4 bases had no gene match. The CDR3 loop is CASSLGASGVNEQFF. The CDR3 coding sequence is TGTGCCAGCAGCTTAGGGGCTAGCGGGGTCAATGAGCAGTTCTTC. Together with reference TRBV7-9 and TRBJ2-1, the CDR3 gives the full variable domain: DTGVSQNPRHKITKRGQNVTFRCDPISEHNRLYWYRQTLGQGPEFLTYFQNEAQLEKSRLLSDRFSAERPKGSFSTLEIQRTEQGDSAMYLCASSLGASGVNEQFFGPGTRLTVL.

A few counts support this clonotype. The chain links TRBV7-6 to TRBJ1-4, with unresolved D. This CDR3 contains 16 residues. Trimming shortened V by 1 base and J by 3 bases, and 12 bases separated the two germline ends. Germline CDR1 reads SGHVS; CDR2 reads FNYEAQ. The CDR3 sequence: CASSLDAVLSNEKLFF. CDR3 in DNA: TGTGCCAGCAGCTTAGACGCGGTTCTCTCTAATGAAAAACTGTTTTTT.

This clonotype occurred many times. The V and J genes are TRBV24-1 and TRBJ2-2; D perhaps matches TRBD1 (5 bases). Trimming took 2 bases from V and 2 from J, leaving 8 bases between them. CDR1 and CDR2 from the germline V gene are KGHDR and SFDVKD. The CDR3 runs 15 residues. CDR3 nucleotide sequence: TGTGCCACCAGTGATTCACAGGTCAACACCGGGGAGCTGTTTTTT. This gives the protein CATSDSQVNTGELFF.

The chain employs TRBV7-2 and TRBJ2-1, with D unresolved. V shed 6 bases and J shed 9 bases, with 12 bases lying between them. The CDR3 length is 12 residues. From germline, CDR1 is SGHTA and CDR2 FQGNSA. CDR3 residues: CASSRLGGEQFF. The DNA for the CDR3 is TGTGCCAGCAGTCGACTTGGCGGTGAGCAGTTCTTC.